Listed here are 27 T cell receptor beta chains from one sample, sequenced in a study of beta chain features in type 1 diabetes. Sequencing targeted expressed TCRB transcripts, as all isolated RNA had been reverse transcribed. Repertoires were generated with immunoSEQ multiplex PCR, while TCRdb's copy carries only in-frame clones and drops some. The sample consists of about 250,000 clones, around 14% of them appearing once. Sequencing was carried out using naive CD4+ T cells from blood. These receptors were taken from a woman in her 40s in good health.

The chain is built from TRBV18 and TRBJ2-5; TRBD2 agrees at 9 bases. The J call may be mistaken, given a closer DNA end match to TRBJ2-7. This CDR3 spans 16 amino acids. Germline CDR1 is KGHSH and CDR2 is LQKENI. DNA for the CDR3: TGTGCCAGCTCACCCGTTAGCGGGGGCTCCTCCTACGAGCAGTACTTC. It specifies CASSPVSGGSSYEQYF.

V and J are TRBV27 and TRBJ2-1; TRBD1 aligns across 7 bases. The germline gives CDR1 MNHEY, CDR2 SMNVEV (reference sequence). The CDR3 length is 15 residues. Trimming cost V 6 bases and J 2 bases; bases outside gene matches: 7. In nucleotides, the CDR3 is TGTGCCAGCAGGCCGGACAGGAACCCCTACAATGAGCAGTTCTTC. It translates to CASRPDRNPYNEQFF.

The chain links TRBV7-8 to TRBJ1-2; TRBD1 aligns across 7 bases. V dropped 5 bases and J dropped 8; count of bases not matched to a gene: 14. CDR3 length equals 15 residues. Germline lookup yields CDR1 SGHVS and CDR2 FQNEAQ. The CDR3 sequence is CASSPRWQGGDGYTF. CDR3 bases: TGTGCCAGCAGCCCGAGGTGGCAGGGGGGCGACGGCTACACCTTC.

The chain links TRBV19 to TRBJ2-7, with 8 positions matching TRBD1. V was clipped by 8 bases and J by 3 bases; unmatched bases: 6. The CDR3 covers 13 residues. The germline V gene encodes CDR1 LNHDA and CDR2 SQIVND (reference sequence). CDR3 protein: CASSDRGHYEQYF. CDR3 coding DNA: TGTGCCAGTTCTGACAGGGGTCACTACGAGCAGTACTTC.

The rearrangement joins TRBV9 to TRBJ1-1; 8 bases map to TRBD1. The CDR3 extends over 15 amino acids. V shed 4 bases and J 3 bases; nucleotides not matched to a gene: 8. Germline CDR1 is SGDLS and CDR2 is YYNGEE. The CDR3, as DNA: TGTGCCAGCAGCCCGAAACAGGGGGAGGACACTGAAGCTTTCTTT. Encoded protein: CASSPKQGEDTEAFF.

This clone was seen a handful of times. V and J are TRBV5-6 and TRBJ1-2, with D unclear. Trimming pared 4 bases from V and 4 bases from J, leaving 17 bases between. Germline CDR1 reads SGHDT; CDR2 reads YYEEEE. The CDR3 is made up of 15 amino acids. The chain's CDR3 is CASSPRDSPRYGYTF. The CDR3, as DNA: TGTGCCAGCAGCCCGAGGGATAGCCCTCGCTATGGCTACACCTTC.

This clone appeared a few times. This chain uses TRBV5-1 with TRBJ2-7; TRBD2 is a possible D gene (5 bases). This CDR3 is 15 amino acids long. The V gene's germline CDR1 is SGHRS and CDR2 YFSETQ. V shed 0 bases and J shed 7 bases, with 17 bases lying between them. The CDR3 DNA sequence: TGCGCCAGCAGCTTGGCCCTCCTAGCCCGGCGGGAGCAGTACTTC. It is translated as CASSLALLARREQYF.

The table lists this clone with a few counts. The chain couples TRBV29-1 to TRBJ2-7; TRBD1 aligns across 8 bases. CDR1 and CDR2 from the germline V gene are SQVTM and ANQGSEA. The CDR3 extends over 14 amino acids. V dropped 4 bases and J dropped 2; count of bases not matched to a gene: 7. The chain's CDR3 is CSVVGQGNPYEQYF. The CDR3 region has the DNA TGCAGCGTTGTCGGACAGGGAAATCCCTACGAGCAGTACTTC.

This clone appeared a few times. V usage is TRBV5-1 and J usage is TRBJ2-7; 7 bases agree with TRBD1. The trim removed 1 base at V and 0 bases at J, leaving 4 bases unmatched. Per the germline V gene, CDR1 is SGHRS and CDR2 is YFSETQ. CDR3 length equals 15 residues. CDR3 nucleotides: TGCGCCAGCAGCTTGCGGGACAGCATCTCCTACGAGCAGTACTTC. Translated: CASSLRDSISYEQYF.

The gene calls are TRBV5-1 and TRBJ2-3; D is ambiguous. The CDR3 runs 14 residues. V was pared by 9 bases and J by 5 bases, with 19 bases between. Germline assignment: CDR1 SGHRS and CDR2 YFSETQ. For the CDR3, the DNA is TGCGCCAAAAACAGAACCCAAGTGGGAGATACGCAGTATTTT. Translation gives CAKNRTQVGDTQYF.

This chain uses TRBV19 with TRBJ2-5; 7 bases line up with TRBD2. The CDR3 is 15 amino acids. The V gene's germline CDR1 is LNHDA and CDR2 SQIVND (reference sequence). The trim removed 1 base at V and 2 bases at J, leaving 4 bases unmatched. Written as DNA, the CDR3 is TGTGCCAGTAGTATAGTCCGGACTAGACAAGAGACCCAGTACTTC. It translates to CASSIVRTRQETQYF.

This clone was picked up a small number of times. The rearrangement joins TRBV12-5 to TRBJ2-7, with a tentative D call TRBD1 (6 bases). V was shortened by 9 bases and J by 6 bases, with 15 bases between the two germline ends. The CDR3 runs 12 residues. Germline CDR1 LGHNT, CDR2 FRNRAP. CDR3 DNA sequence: TGTGCTAGCCTCAGGGGAATCTTCGAGCAGTACTTC. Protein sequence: CASLRGIFEQYF.

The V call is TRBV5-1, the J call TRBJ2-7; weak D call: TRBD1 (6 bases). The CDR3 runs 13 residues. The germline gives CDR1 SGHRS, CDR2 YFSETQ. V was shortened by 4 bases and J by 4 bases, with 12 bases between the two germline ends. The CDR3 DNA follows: TGCGCCAGCAGCACACAGGGCAGTTACGAGCAGTACTTC. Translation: CASSTQGSYEQYF.

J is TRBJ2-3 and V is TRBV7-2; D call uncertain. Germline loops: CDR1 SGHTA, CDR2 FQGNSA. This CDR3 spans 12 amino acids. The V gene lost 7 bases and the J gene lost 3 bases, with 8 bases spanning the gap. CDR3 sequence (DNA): TGTGCCAGCACCCCCAGAACAGATACGCAGTATTTT. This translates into CASTPRTDTQYF. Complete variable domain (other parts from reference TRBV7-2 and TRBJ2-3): GAGVSQSPSNKVTEKGKDVELRCDPISGHTALYWYRQSLGQGLEFLIYFQGNSAPDKSGLPSDRFSAERTGGSVSTLTIQRTQQEDSAVYLCASTPRTDTQYFGPGTRLTVL.

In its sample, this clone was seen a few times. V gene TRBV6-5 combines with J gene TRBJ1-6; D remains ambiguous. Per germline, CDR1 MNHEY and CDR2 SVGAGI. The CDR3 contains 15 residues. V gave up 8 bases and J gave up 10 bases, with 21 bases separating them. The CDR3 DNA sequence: TGTGCCAGCGGTCGAATGAATAACGGGATCTCACCCCTCCACTTT. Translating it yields CASGRMNNGISPLHF.

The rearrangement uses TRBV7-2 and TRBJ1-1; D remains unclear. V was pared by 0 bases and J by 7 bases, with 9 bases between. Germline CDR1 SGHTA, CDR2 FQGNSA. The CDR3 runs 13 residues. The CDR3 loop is CASSLASFGEAFF. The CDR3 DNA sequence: TGTGCCAGCAGCTTAGCCTCCTTCGGTGAAGCTTTCTTT.

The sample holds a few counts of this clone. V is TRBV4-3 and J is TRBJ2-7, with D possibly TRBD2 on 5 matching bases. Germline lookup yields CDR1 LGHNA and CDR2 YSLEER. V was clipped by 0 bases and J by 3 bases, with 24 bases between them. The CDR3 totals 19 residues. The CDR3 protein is CASSQDEFRTSTTGYEQYF. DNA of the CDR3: TGCGCCAGCAGCCAAGATGAGTTTAGGACTTCCACTACCGGCTACGAGCAGTACTTC.

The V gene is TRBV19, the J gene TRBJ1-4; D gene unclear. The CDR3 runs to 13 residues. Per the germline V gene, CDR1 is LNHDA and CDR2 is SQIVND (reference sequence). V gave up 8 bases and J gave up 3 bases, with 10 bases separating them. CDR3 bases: TGTGCCAGTTCAGAGGCGGCTAATGAAAAACTGTTTTTT. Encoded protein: CASSEAANEKLFF.

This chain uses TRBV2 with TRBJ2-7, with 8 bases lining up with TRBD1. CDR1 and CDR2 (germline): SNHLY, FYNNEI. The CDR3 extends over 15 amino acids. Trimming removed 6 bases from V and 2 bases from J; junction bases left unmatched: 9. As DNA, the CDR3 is TGTGCCAGCAGCGCGGGACAGGCTTCCCCCTACGAGCAGTACTTC. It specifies CASSAGQASPYEQYF.

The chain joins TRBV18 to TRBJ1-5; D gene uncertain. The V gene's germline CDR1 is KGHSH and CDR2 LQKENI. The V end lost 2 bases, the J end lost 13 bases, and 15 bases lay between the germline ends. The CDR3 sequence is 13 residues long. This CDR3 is CASSPDQTSSQHF. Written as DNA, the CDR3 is TGTGCCAGCTCACCAGACCAGACAAGCTCGCAGCATTTT.

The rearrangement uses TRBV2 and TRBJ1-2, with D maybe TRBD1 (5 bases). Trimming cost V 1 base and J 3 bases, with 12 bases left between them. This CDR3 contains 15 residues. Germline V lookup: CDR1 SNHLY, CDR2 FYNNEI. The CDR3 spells CASSEVMAGHYGYTF. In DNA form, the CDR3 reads TGTGCCAGCAGTGAAGTAATGGCAGGGCACTATGGCTACACCTTC.

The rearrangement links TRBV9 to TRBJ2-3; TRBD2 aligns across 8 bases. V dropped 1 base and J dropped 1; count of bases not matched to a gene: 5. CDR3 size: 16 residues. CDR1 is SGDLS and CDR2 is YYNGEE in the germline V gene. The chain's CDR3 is CASSVTSGGRTDTQYF. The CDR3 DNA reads TGTGCCAGCAGCGTAACAAGCGGGGGACGCACAGATACGCAGTATTTT.

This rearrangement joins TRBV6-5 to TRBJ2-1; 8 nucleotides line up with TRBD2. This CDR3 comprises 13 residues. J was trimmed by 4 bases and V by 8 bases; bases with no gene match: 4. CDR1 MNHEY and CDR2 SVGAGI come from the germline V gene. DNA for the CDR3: TGTGCCAGCGGGGTAGCGGGGTACAATGAGCAGTTCTTC. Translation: CASGVAGYNEQFF.

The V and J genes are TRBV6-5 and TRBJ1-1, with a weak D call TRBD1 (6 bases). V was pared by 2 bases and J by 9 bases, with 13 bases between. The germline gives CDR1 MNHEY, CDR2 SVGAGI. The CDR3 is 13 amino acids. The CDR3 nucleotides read TGTGCCAGCAGTTACGTCTCGGACAGACAAGCTTTCTTT. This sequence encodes CASSYVSDRQAFF.

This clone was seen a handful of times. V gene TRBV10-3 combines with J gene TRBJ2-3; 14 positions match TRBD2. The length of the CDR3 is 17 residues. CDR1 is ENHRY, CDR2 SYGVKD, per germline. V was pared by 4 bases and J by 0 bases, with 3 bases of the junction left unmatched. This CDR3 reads CAISVGLAGGSTDTQYF. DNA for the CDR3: TGTGCCATCAGTGTAGGACTAGCGGGGGGCAGCACAGATACGCAGTATTTT.

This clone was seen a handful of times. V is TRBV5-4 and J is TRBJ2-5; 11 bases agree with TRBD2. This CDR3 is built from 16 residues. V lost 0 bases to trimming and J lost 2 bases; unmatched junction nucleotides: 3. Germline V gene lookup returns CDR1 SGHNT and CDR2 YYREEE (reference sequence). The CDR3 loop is CASSLEVAGGQETQYF. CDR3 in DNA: TGTGCCAGCAGCTTGGAGGTAGCGGGGGGGCAAGAGACCCAGTACTTC.

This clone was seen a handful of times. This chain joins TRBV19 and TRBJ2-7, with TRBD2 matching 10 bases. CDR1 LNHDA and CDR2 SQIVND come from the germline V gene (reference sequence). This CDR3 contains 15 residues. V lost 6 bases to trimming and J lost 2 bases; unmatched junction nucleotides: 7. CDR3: CASRISGGPTYEQYF. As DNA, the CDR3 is TGTGCCAGTAGGATTAGCGGGGGGCCGACCTACGAGCAGTACTTC.